This T cell receptor beta chain was identified in a study of blood T cell repertoires in COVID-19. Turning to the study itself: Italy, Spain and the United States were the sources of the convalescent and acute COVID-19 samples. From T cells, B-cell-depleted T cells, or PBMCs came the material, which was cDNA or gDNA.

CDR1 and CDR2 (germline): SGHTA, FQGNSA. Trimming took 6 bases from V and 3 from J, leaving 17 bases between them. The CDR3 has 16 residues. Using immunoSEQ multiplex PCR, the repertoire was profiled, and TCRdb retains in-frame clones only, with some absent. In the table there are more than 70,000 clones, approximately 86% of which are singletons. V and J are TRBV7-2 and TRBJ2-2; weak D call: TRBD2 (7 bases). Material for sequencing was peripheral blood. The TCR originated in a woman aged 50 to 60 with active or convalescent COVID-19. The CDR3 nucleotides read TGTGCCAGCAGTAGGGGGGGAGGTGGGGACACCGGGGAGCTGTTTTTT. This gives the protein CASSRGGGGDTGELFF.